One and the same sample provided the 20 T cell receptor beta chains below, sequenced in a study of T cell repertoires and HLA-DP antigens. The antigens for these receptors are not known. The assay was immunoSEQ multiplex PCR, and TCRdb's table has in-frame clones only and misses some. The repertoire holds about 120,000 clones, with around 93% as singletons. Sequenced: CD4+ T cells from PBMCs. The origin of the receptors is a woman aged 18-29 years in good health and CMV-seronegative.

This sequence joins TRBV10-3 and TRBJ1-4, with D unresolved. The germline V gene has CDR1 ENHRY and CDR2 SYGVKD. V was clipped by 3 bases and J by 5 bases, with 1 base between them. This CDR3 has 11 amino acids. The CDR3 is CAISENEKLFF. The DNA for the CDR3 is TGTGCCATCAGTGAAAATGAAAAACTGTTTTTT.

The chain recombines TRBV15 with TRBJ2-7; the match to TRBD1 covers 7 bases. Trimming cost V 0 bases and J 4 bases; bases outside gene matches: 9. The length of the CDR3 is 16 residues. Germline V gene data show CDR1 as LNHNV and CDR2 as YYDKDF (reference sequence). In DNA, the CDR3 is TGTGCCACCAGCAGAGATGCCACAGGGGTCAGGTACGAGCAGTACTTC. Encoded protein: CATSRDATGVRYEQYF.

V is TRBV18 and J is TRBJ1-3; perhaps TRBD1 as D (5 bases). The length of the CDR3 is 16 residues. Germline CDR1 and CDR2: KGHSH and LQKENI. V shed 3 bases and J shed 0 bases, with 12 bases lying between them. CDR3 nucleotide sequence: TGTGCCAGCTCACCTGCGCAGGGAATCTCTGGAAACACCATATATTTT. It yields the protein CASSPAQGISGNTIYF.

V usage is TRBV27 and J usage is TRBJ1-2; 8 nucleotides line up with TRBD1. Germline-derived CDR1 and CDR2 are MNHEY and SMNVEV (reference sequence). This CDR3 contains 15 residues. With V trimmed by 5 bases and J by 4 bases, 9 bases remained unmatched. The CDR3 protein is CASSISGTGSYGYTF. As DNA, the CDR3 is TGTGCCAGCAGTATTTCCGGGACAGGATCCTATGGCTACACCTTC.

The CDR3 spells CAIRDRADYGYTF. The CDR3 DNA reads TGTGCCATCAGAGACAGGGCGGACTATGGCTACACCTTC. The rearrangement links TRBV10-3 to TRBJ1-2, with 7 bases identical to TRBD1. Germline CDR1 reads ENHRY; CDR2 reads SYGVKD. CDR3 length equals 13 residues. J lost 3 bases, V lost 6 bases, and 4 bases had no gene match.

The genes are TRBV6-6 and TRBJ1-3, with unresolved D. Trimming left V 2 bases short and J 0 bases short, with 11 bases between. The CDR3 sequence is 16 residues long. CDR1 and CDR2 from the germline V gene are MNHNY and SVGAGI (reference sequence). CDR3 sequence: CASSYEPGSSGNTIYF. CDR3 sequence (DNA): TGTGCCAGCAGTTACGAGCCGGGGAGCTCTGGAAACACCATATATTTT.

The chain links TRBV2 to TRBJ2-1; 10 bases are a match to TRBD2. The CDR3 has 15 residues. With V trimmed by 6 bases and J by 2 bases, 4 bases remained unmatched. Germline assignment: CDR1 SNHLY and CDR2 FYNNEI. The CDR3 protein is CASSATSGAYNEQFF. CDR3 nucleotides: TGTGCCAGCAGCGCAACTAGCGGGGCCTACAATGAGCAGTTCTTC. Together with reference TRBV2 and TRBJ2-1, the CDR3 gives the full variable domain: EPEVTQTPSHQVTQMGQEVILRCVPISNHLYFYWYRQILGQKVEFLVSFYNNEISEKSEIFDDQFSVERPDGSNFTLKIRSTKLEDSAMYFCASSATSGAYNEQFFGPGTRLTVL.

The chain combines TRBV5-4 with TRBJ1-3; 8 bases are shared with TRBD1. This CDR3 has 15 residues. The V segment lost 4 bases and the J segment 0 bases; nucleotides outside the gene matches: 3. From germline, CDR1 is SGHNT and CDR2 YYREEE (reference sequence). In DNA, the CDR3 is TGTGCCAGCAGCCAAGGGACAGGCTCTGGAAACACCATATATTTT. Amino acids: CASSQGTGSGNTIYF.

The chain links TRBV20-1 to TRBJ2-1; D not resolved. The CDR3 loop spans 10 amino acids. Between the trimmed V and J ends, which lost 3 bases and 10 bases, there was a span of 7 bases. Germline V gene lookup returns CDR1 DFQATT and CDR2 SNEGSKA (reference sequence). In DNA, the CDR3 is TGCAGTGCTAGGAGACCAGAGCAGTTCTTC. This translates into CSARRPEQFF.

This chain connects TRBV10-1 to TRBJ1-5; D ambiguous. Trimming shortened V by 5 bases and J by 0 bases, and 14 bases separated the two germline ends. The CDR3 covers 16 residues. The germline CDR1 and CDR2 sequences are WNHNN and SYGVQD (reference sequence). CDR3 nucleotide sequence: TGCGCCAGCAGTTCCGACTCCGACATTAGCAATCAGCCCCAGCATTTT. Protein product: CASSSDSDISNQPQHF.

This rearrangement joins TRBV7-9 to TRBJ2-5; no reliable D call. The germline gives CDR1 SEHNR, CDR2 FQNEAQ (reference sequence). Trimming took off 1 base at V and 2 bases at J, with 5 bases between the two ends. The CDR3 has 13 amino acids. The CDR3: CASSLVAQETQYF. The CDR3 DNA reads TGTGCCAGCAGCTTAGTGGCTCAAGAGACCCAGTACTTC.

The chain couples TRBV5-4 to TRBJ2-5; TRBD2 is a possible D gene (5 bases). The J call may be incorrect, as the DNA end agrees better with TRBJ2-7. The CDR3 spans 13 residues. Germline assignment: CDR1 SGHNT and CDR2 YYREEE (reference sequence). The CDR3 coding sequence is TGTGCCAGCAGCTACGGGAATTCCCTCGAGCAGTACTTC. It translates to CASSYGNSLEQYF.

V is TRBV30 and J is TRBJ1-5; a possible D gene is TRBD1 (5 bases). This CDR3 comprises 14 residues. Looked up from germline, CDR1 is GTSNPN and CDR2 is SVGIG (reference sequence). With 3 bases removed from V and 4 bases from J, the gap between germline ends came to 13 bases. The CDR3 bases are TGTGCCTGGAGACGAAGGGGCGGGAATCAGCCCCAGCATTTT. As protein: CAWRRRGGNQPQHF.

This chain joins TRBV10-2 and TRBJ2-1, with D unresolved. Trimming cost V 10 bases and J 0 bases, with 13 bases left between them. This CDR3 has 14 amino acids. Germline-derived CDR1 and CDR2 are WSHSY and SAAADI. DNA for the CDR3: TGCGCCAATAACTCCTCGAGCTCCTACAATGAGCAGTTCTTC. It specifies CANNSSSSYNEQFF.

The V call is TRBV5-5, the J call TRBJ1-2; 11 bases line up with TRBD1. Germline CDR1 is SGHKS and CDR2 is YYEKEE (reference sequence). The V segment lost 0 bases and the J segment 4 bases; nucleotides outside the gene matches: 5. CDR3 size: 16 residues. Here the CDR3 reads CASSLGPGQGVYGYTF. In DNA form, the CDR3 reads TGTGCCAGCAGCTTGGGGCCGGGACAGGGGGTCTATGGCTACACCTTC.

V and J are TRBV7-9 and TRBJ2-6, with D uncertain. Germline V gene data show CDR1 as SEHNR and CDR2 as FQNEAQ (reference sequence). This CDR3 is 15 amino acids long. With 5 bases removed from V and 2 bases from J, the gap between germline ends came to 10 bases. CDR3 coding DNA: TGTGCCAGCAGCCTATTAGGCGCTGGGGCCAACGTCCTGACTTTC. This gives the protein CASSLLGAGANVLTF.

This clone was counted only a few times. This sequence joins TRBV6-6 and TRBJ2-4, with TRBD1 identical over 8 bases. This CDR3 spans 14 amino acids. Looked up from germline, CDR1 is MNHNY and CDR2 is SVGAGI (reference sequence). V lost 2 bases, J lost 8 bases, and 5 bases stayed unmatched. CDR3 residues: CASSYGQGGYIQYF. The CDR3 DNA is TGTGCCAGCAGTTACGGACAGGGAGGATACATTCAGTACTTC.

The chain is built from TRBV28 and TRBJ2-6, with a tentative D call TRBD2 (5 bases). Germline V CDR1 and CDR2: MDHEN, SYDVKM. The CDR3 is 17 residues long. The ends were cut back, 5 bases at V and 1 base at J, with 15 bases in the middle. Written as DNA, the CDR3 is TGTGCCAGCAGTAAGGAGGATATTTTATCTGGGGCCAACGTCCTGACTTTC. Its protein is CASSKEDILSGANVLTF.

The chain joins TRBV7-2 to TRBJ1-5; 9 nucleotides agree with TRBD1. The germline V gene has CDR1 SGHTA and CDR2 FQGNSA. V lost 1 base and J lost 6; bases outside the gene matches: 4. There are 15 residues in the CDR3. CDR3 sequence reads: CASSLEQGAIQPQHF. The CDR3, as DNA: TGTGCCAGCAGCTTAGAACAGGGGGCGATTCAGCCCCAGCATTTT.

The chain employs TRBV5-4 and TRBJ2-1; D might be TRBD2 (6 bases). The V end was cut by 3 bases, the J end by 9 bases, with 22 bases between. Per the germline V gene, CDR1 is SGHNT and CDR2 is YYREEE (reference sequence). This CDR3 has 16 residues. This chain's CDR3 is CASSWVGTPGIGEQFF. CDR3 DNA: TGTGCCAGCAGCTGGGTGGGGACTCCGGGCATTGGTGAGCAGTTCTTC. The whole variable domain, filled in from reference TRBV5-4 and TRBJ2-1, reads ETGVTQSPTHLIKTRGQQVTLRCSSQSGHNTVSWYQQALGQGPQFIFQYYREEENGRGNFPPRFSGLQFPNYSSELNVNALELDDSALYLCASSWVGTPGIGEQFFGPGTRLTVL.